The source of this TCR beta chain is a study of CD8 T cells in ankylosing spondylitis. This clonotype was picked up many times. Its antigen is unknown. With V trimmed by 5 bases and J by 7 bases, 5 bases remained unmatched. The CDR3 has 14 amino acids. Germline V gene data show CDR1 as SGHRS and CDR2 as YFSETQ. For TCR beta, libraries came from quantitative 5'-RACE with molecular barcodes. TCRdb passed the 5' RACE reads through MiXCR, listing each CDR3 protein once. The table has about 130,000 distinct CDR3 sequences, 6% to 8.5% seen once. Points from the study as a whole: Disease-associated clones were reportedly significantly overrepresented in matched ankylosing spondylitis synovial fluid. Earlier reports found some motif variants in synovial fluid and blood in reactive arthritis. In ankylosing spondylitis blood, a motif of roughly 8 highly homologous TCR beta variants appeared characteristic.

The gene calls are TRBV5-1 and TRBJ2-1, with TRBD1 matching 11 bases. The specimen sequenced was blood, either unsorted or a sorted T cell fraction (not recorded which). This receptor was taken from a male donor with ankylosing spondylitis or in good health (not recorded which). DNA for the CDR3: TGCGCCAGCAGACCGGACAGGGGGCGGAATGAGCAGTTCTTC. Translated, it gives CASRPDRGRNEQFF.